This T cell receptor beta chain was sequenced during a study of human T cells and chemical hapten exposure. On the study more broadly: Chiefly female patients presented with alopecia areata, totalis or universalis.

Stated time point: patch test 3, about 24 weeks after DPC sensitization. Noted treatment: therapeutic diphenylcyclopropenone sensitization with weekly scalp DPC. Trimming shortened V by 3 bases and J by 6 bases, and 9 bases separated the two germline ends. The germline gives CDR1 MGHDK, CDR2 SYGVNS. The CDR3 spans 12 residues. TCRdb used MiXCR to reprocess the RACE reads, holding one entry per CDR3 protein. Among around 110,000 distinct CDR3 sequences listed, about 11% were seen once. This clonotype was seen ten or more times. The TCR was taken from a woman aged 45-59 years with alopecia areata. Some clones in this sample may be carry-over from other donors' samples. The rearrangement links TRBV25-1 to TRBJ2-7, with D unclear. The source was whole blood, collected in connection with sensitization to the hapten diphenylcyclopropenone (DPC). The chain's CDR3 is CASSDYTSEQYF. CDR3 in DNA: TGTGCCAGCAGTGATTACACGTCCGAGCAGTACTTC.